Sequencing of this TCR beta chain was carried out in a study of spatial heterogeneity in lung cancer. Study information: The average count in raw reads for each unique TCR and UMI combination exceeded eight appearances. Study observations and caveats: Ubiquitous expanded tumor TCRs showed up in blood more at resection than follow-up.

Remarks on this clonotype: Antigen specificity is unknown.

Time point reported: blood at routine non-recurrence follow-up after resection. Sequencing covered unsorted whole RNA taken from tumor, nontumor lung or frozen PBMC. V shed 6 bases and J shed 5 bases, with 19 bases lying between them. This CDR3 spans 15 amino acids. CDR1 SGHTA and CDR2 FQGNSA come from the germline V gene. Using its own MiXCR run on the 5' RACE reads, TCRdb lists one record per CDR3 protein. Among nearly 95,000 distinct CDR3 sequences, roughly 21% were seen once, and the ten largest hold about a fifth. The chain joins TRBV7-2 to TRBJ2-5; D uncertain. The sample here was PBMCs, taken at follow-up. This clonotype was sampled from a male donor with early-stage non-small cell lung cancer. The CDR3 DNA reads TGTGCCAGCAGTTCCCGGACCATTGTGGGCGAGACCCAGTACTTC. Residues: CASSSRTIVGETQYF.